Each of the 4 T cell receptor beta chains below was sequenced from the same sample in a study of blood T cell repertoires in COVID-19. TCRdb keeps only in-frame clones here, not all; method: immunoSEQ multiplex PCR. The top ten clones hold approximately 8% of a sample with more than 75,000 clones, 70% to 90% of them seen once. The sequenced sample was peripheral blood. These receptors originate from a man aged 25 to 45 with acute or convalescent COVID-19.

The chain links TRBV28 to TRBJ2-1; possibly TRBD2 for D (6 bases). Trimming left V 8 bases short and J 5 bases short, with 19 bases between. CDR1 is MDHEN, CDR2 SYDVKM, per germline. The CDR3 spans 15 residues. The CDR3 coding sequence is TGTGCCAGCGGACGTGCGGCTAGCGCTAACAATGAGCAGTTCTTC. This sequence encodes CASGRAASANNEQFF.

The chain joins TRBV5-5 to TRBJ1-2; tentatively, D is TRBD1 (6 bases). V was pared by 0 bases and J by 7 bases, with 13 bases between. CDR1 and CDR2 from the germline V gene are SGHKS and YYEKEE (reference sequence). The CDR3 loop spans 14 amino acids. In DNA, the CDR3 is TGTGCCAGCAGCTTGGGGGCAGGGGTTGGTGGCTACACCTTC. Translating it yields CASSLGAGVGGYTF. The full variable domain, in which reference TRBV5-5 and TRBJ1-2 provide the parts outside the CDR3, is DAGVTQSPTHLIKTRGQQVTLRCSPISGHKSVSWYQQVLGQGPQFIFQYYEKEERGRGNFPDRFSARQFPNYSSELNVNALLLGDSALYLCASSLGAGVGGYTFGSGTRLTVV.

This clone was seen once. The chain is built from TRBV6-6 and TRBJ2-7; 10 bases agree with TRBD2. The CDR3 covers 18 residues. Germline CDR1 reads MNHNY; CDR2 reads SVGAGI (reference sequence). V lost 5 bases, J lost 4 bases, and 17 bases stayed unmatched. CDR3: CASSPPSKTSGHQYEQYF. In nucleotides, the CDR3 is TGTGCCAGCAGTCCCCCTTCCAAGACTAGCGGGCATCAATACGAGCAGTACTTC.

The V and J genes are TRBV11-2 and TRBJ2-1, with 9 bases matching TRBD2. The ends lost 5 bases at V and 0 bases at J; junction bases unmatched: 5. The CDR3 runs to 16 residues. The V gene's germline CDR1 is SGHAT and CDR2 FQNNGV. CDR3 sequence reads: CASSPLAGVSYNEQFF. CDR3 coding DNA: TGTGCCAGCAGCCCATTAGCGGGGGTCTCCTACAATGAGCAGTTCTTC.